The 21 T cell receptor beta chains in this list originate from one sample, sequenced in a study of blood T cell repertoires in COVID-19. The assay was immunoSEQ multiplex PCR, and TCRdb's table has in-frame clones only and misses some. The sample gives 70,000 or so clones, roughly nine tenths of which show up once; 1.4% to 1.5% is in the top ten. Material for sequencing was peripheral blood. These receptors originate from a man aged 50 or older with acute or convalescent COVID-19.

Of note for this clone: Different DNA sequences within this sample yield the same CDR3. This chain uses TRBV20-1 with TRBJ2-1, with D possibly matching TRBD1 (5 bases). Trimming shortened V by 5 bases and J by 4 bases, and 6 bases separated the two germline ends. This CDR3 is 11 amino acids long. Germline V gene data show CDR1 as DFQATT and CDR2 as SNEGSKA (reference sequence). The CDR3 nucleotides read TGCAGTGCTCGGACATACAATGAGCAGTTCTTC. This codes for CSARTYNEQFF.

The V call is TRBV5-4, the J call TRBJ2-5, with a tentative D call TRBD2 (5 bases). Trimming cost V 2 bases and J 10 bases, with 21 bases left between them. CDR1 is SGHNT and CDR2 is YYREEE in the germline V gene (reference sequence). The CDR3 length is 15 residues. DNA of the CDR3: TGTGCCAGCAGCTTAGGAGTTAGCAGAGCAGGAGGCCAGTACTTC. It translates to CASSLGVSRAGGQYF.

The chain has TRBV3-1 (or the pseudogene TRBV3-2) and TRBJ1-5; D uncertain. CDR3 length equals 13 residues. With 2 bases removed from V and 5 bases from J, the gap between germline ends came to 7 bases. Germline assignment: CDR1 LGHDT and CDR2 YNNKEL (reference sequence). Here the CDR3 reads CASSQQVDQPQHF. DNA for the CDR3: TGTGCCAGCAGCCAACAGGTCGATCAGCCCCAGCATTTT.

This sequence joins TRBV6-5 and TRBJ1-5; D ambiguous. Germline-derived CDR1 and CDR2 are MNHEY and SVGAGI. CDR3 length: 15 amino acids. The V gene lost 0 bases and the J gene lost 0 bases, with 6 bases spanning the gap. The CDR3 DNA follows: TGTGCCAGCAGTTACTCTGAGGGTAGCAATCAGCCCCAGCATTTT. Translation: CASSYSEGSNQPQHF.

The chain joins TRBV7-2 to TRBJ2-3; 10 nucleotides agree with TRBD2. The V gene end was trimmed by 5 bases and the J gene end by 2 bases; junction bases not matched to a gene: 7. Germline loops: CDR1 SGHTA, CDR2 FQGNSA. The CDR3 has 16 residues. The CDR3: CASSPHSGGNTDTQYF. CDR3 bases: TGTGCCAGCAGCCCTCATAGCGGGGGGAACACAGATACGCAGTATTTT.

The rearrangement joins TRBV28 to TRBJ2-2; D is undetermined. V lost 3 bases and J 5 bases, leaving 10 bases between the germline ends. The CDR3 sequence is 14 residues long. Germline V CDR1 and CDR2: MDHEN, SYDVKM. CDR3 sequence (DNA): TGTGCCAGCAGTTTCTCAAGAGGTACCGGGGAGCTGTTTTTT. This gives the protein CASSFSRGTGELFF.

This clone was picked up one time. The V and J genes are TRBV5-1 and TRBJ2-1; 10 bases line up with TRBD2. The CDR3 is 15 amino acids. From germline, CDR1 is SGHRS and CDR2 YFSETQ. V gave up 0 bases and J gave up 6 bases; unmatched junction bases: 3. The CDR3 region has the DNA TGCGCCAGCAGCTTGGGTCTAGCGGGAGCCAATGAGCAGTTCTTC. Translated: CASSLGLAGANEQFF.

J is TRBJ2-7 and V is TRBV7-9, with 13 bases matching TRBD2. V was pared by 0 bases and J by 5 bases, with 1 base of the junction left unmatched. CDR1 and CDR2 from the germline V gene are SEHNR and FQNEAQ (reference sequence). CDR3 length equals 15 residues. CDR3 loop: CASSLAGLAGNEQYF. The CDR3 nucleotides read TGTGCCAGCAGCTTAGCGGGACTAGCGGGAAACGAGCAGTACTTC.

This chain uses TRBV6-1 with TRBJ1-3, with TRBD1 identical over 12 bases. Germline CDR1 is MNHNS and CDR2 is SASEGT. After removal of 3 bases from V and 3 bases from J, the junction contained 6 bases not matched to a gene. The CDR3 totals 17 residues. The CDR3 reads CASSDGTGGFSGNTIYF. For the CDR3, the DNA is TGTGCCAGCAGTGACGGGACAGGGGGCTTCAGTGGAAACACCATATATTTT.

The genes are TRBV2 and TRBJ1-6; D possibly corresponds to TRBD1 (6 bases). V was pared by 5 bases and J by 5 bases, with 16 bases between. Germline V gene lookup returns CDR1 SNHLY and CDR2 FYNNEI. This CDR3 spans 16 amino acids. Written as DNA, the CDR3 is TGTGCCAGCAGTCAATACGGGACAAATAATAATTCACCCCTCCACTTT. This gives the protein CASSQYGTNNNSPLHF.

The rearrangement joins TRBV18 to TRBJ2-7; 13 bases match TRBD2. In germline, CDR1 is KGHSH, CDR2 LQKENI. The CDR3 has 16 amino acids. With V trimmed by 4 bases and J by 2 bases, 5 bases remained unmatched. This CDR3 is CASSQGGLAGAYEQYV. The CDR3 DNA follows: TGTGCCAGCTCACAAGGCGGACTAGCGGGGGCCTACGAGCAGTACGTC.

V usage is TRBV7-2 and J usage is TRBJ2-3; 7 bases are a match to TRBD2. From germline, CDR1 is SGHTA and CDR2 FQGNSA. The CDR3 contains 15 residues. V was clipped by 4 bases and J by 0 bases; unmatched bases: 4. The CDR3 DNA sequence: TGTGCCAGCAGCTCTCCTAGCGGAAGCACAGATACGCAGTATTTT. Protein: CASSSPSGSTDTQYF.

The chain has TRBV2 and TRBJ1-5, with 7 bases lining up with TRBD1. V lost 0 bases and J lost 7; bases outside the gene matches: 3. From germline, CDR1 is SNHLY and CDR2 FYNNEI. The CDR3 runs to 14 residues. The CDR3 reads CASSEARGRQPQHF. DNA for the CDR3: TGTGCCAGCAGTGAAGCGAGGGGGCGGCAGCCCCAGCATTTT.

This chain uses TRBV12-3 or TRBV12-4 with TRBJ2-5; TRBD1 might be the D (7 bases). The CDR3 spans 13 residues. V was trimmed by 3 bases and J by 5 bases, leaving 10 bases between them. The CDR3 coding sequence is TGTGCCAGCAGTTTGACAGGGAGGGAGACCCAGTACTTC. As protein: CASSLTGRETQYF.

V usage is TRBV5-1 and J usage is TRBJ1-1, with a weak D call TRBD1 (5 bases). Germline-derived CDR1 and CDR2 are SGHRS and YFSETQ. Trimming took off 4 bases at V and 1 base at J, with 11 bases between the two ends. The CDR3 contains 14 residues. The CDR3, as DNA: TGCGCCAGCAGCCAGCTCGGACAGAACACTGAAGCTTTCTTT. Translation gives CASSQLGQNTEAFF.

The rearrangement uses TRBV30 and TRBJ2-1; TRBD2 aligns across 10 bases. This CDR3 comprises 13 residues. Trimming at V came to 3 bases and at J to 12 bases, leaving 8 bases not matched to a gene. Germline-derived CDR1 and CDR2 are GTSNPN and SVGIG (reference sequence). DNA of the CDR3: TGTGCCTGGAGGACTAGCGGGCCCTCAAGGCAGTTCTTC. Translation: CAWRTSGPSRQFF.

The V and J genes are TRBV30 and TRBJ1-1; D possibly corresponds to TRBD1 (6 bases). CDR3 length equals 13 residues. V was clipped by 0 bases and J by 11 bases, with 16 bases between them. Looked up from germline, CDR1 is GTSNPN and CDR2 is SVGIG (reference sequence). In nucleotides, the CDR3 is TGTGCCTGGAGTGTGGGGGCCGCGCCCGGGGCTTTCTTT. This encodes CAWSVGAAPGAFF.

This clone appeared once. The chain is built from TRBV5-1 and TRBJ2-2, with 9 positions matching TRBD2. The CDR3 runs 17 residues. CDR1 is SGHRS and CDR2 is YFSETQ in the germline V gene. The ends lost 1 base at V and 2 bases at J; junction bases unmatched: 6. The CDR3 DNA is TGCGCCAGCAGCTTGAGGGCTAGCGGGGCAAACACCGGGGAGCTGTTTTTT. This codes for CASSLRASGANTGELFF.

The V gene is TRBV19, the J gene TRBJ2-7, with D possibly being TRBD1 (7 bases). The CDR3 extends over 14 amino acids. V was pared by 6 bases and J by 1 base, with 13 bases between. The V gene's germline CDR1 is LNHDA and CDR2 SQIVND (reference sequence). CDR3 sequence (DNA): TGTGCCAGTAGGCGGGACAGCCTTTCCTACGAGCAGTACTTC. Translation: CASRRDSLSYEQYF.

This rearrangement joins TRBV19 to TRBJ2-3, with 10 bases identical to TRBD2. The CDR3 covers 14 residues. After removal of 4 bases from V and 5 bases from J, the junction contained 3 bases not matched to a gene. Germline CDR1 and CDR2: LNHDA and SQIVND (reference sequence). CDR3 in amino acids: CASSRLAGKDTQYF. The CDR3 nucleotides are TGTGCCAGTAGTAGACTAGCGGGCAAAGATACGCAGTATTTT.

The DNA of the CDR3 is TGTGCCAGTAGTAAGGGTGCAGGGGGCAGCCCCCAGCATTTT. This gives the protein CASSKGAGGSPQHF. The J gene is TRBJ1-5, the V gene TRBV19; 8 bases are shared with TRBD1. The V and J ends lost 4 bases and 10 bases, in that order; junction bases with no gene match: 9. The germline V gene encodes CDR1 LNHDA and CDR2 SQIVND (reference sequence). CDR3 length: 14 residues.